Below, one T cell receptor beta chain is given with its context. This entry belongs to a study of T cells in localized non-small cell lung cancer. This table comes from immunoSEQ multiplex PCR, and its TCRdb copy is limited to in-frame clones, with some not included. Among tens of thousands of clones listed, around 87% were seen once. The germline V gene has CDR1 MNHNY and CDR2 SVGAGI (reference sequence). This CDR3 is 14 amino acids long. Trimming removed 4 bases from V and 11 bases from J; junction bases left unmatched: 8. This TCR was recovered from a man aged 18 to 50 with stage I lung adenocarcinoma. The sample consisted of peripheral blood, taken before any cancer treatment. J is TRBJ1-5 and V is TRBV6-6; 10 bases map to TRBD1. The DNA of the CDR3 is TGTGCCAGCAGTTCGACAGGGGGCGCGGGGGCCCAGCATTTT. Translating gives CASSSTGGAGAQHF.